This T cell receptor (beta chain) was observed in a study of neurological immune-mediated disorders. Broader study findings: Multiple sclerosis patients had less TCR clonal expansion than even healthy controls, unlike HTLV-1-associated myelopathy.

With 4 bases removed from V and 6 bases from J, the gap between germline ends came to 16 bases. The CDR3 runs to 15 residues. Germline V gene sequence: CDR1 SGHRS, CDR2 YFSETQ. Regarding this clonotype: Its target is not known.

The time point is: longitudinal time-point 2. The unsorted libraries were generated from a total of 2 million PBMCs, which had been stored in RNAlater at -80 C. By 5'RACE with 10-nucleotide random UMIs, the cDNA was made. Every sequencing run produced over 160 million TCR-beta sequences, and the sequences from any one run covered 15-18 subjects. Each CDR3 protein is one row after TCRdb ran MiXCR on the 5' RACE reads. Of approximately 89,000 distinct CDR3 sequences in the sample, around 14% were seen once. The sample taken for sequencing was PBMCs. This chain joins TRBV5-1 and TRBJ2-2; TRBD2 is a possible D gene (7 bases). The origin of this receptor is a female donor with HTLV-1-associated myelopathy (HAM/TSP). The CDR3 DNA follows: TGCGCCAGCAGCAAGCCGGGGGGCGCCTCCGGGGAGCTGTTTTTT. Translating it yields CASSKPGGASGELFF.